Each of the 10 T cell receptor beta chains below was sequenced from the same sample in a study of T cell responses to AZD1222 COVID-19 vaccine. Clones were read by immunoSEQ multiplex PCR, and TCRdb kept only the in-frame ones, dropping some. The table has 160,000 or so clones, approximately 94% seen once. The sequencing here drew on peripheral blood, taken 28 days after the second AZD1222 dose. The receptor set was obtained from an adult who received the AZD1222 COVID-19 vaccine.

This clone was seen once. The chain couples TRBV5-1 to TRBJ1-2, with D uncertain. V was shortened by 2 bases and J by 4 bases, with 12 bases between the two germline ends. Germline V gene lookup returns CDR1 SGHRS and CDR2 YFSETQ. CDR3 length: 14 residues. The CDR3 here is CASSFSGQVYGYTF. CDR3 bases: TGCGCCAGCAGCTTCAGTGGGCAGGTCTATGGCTACACCTTC.

This clone occurred once. This chain links TRBV3-1 (or the pseudogene TRBV3-2) with TRBJ1-2; 7 nucleotides align to TRBD1. The CDR3 is 18 residues long. Germline V gene lookup returns CDR1 LGHDT and CDR2 YNNKEL (reference sequence). After removal of 0 bases from V and 0 bases from J, the junction contained 10 bases not matched to a gene. CDR3: CASSQDRDRERANYGYTF. DNA for the CDR3: TGTGCCAGCAGCCAAGATCGGGACAGAGAACGAGCTAACTATGGCTACACCTTC.

V and J are TRBV30 and TRBJ2-7; D is undetermined. Trimming took off 0 bases at V and 3 bases at J, with 12 bases between the two ends. Germline V CDR1 and CDR2: GTSNPN, SVGIG (reference sequence). There are 14 residues in the CDR3. The CDR3 DNA follows: TGTGCCTGGAGTGTACTGGGCTTTGACTACGAGCAGTACTTC. Translated, it gives CAWSVLGFDYEQYF.

As regards this clone: Additional DNA sequences in this sample encode the identical CDR3. V gene TRBV30 combines with J gene TRBJ2-7; D might be TRBD1 (5 bases). The CDR3 totals 12 residues. V lost 1 base and J lost 3, with 7 bases in between. The germline gives CDR1 GTSNPN, CDR2 SVGIG (reference sequence). CDR3 amino acids: CAWSGQGYEQYF. In DNA, the CDR3 is TGTGCCTGGAGTGGTCAGGGCTACGAGCAGTACTTC.

The chain joins TRBV27 to TRBJ1-1; D gene ambiguous. CDR3 length: 15 residues. The V gene lost 6 bases and the J gene lost 4 bases, with 18 bases spanning the gap. Germline CDR1 and CDR2: MNHEY and SMNVEV (reference sequence). CDR3 nucleotide sequence: TGTGCCAGCAGCCCGGGTCGGGAGTCCAGCACTGAAGCTTTCTTT. Translation gives CASSPGRESSTEAFF.

This clone has a single count. This chain links TRBV10-1 with TRBJ2-3; 7 nucleotides align to TRBD1. Germline V gene data show CDR1 as WNHNN and CDR2 as SYGVQD (reference sequence). The CDR3 covers 12 residues. The trim removed 6 bases at V and 5 bases at J, leaving 2 bases unmatched. CDR3: CASSNRGDTQYF. The CDR3 coding sequence is TGCGCCAGCAGCAACAGGGGAGATACGCAGTATTTT.

The chain links TRBV18 to TRBJ1-1; D ambiguous. Germline CDR1 and CDR2: KGHSH and LQKENI. The germline V and J ends were trimmed by 3 bases and 4 bases, with 12 bases remaining between them. This CDR3 spans 14 amino acids. The CDR3 here is CASSPWKAATEAFF. The DNA of the CDR3 is TGTGCCAGCTCACCCTGGAAGGCGGCCACTGAAGCTTTCTTT.

The count of this clone is one. The genes are TRBV18 and TRBJ1-3; D may be TRBD1 (5 bases). V lost 1 base and J lost 1, with 17 bases in between. The CDR3 contains 18 residues. From germline, CDR1 is KGHSH and CDR2 LQKENI. The CDR3 sequence is CASSPRHEQAGSGNTIYF. The CDR3 nucleotides are TGTGCCAGCTCACCACGTCACGAACAGGCCGGTTCTGGAAACACCATATATTTT. Supplemented by reference TRBV18 and TRBJ1-3, the full variable domain reads NAGVMQNPRHLVRRRGQEARLRCSPMKGHSHVYWYRQLPEEGLKFMVYLQKENIIDESGMPKERFSAEFPKEGPSILRIQQVVRGDSAAYFCASSPRHEQAGSGNTIYFGEGSWLTVV.

This chain connects TRBV5-4 to TRBJ2-7; 9 bases align to TRBD1. J lost 1 base, V lost 4 bases, and 6 bases had no gene match. Germline CDR1 reads SGHNT; CDR2 reads YYREEE (reference sequence). The CDR3 is made up of 15 amino acids. CDR3 region: CASSPGTGISYEQYF. As DNA, the CDR3 is TGTGCCAGCAGCCCCGGGACAGGGATATCCTACGAGCAGTACTTC.

This clone was detected once. Relative to the germline gene, one junction end is altered; a read error may explain this. The chain recombines TRBV2 with TRBJ1-3; D remains ambiguous. Germline-derived CDR1 and CDR2 are SNHLY and FYNNEI. This CDR3 is 15 amino acids long. CDR3 nucleotide sequence: TGTGCCAGCAGCGAAGACACAAGCTCTGGAAACACCATATATTTT. It translates to CASSEDTSSGNTIYF.